The sequence of this T cell receptor beta chain was determined in a study of cytomegalovirus exposure and HLA in healthy donors. Findings and limits, study-wide: V- and J-gene trimming in TCR beta was tied to a missense DCLRE1C variant by an analysis performed later. Compared with the approximately 680-donor mean, an Asian-associated ancestry cluster reportedly had fewer N-insertions, according to a later analysis.

PCR was performed using 60 Vbeta and 13 Jbeta primers. Profiling relied on immunoSEQ multiplex PCR, and the TCRdb table lists in-frame clones only, not all of them. Of 95,000 to 150,000 clones in the sample, over 50% are singletons; the top ten hold about 8.1%. Healthy bone marrow donors formed the donor group. At sampling all donors were nominally healthy, likely with unrecorded immune exposures. Concerning this clone itself: Its antigen is undetermined.

The V gene lost 3 bases and the J gene lost 1 base, with 12 bases spanning the gap. Germline V gene lookup returns CDR1 KGHSH and CDR2 LQKENI. The CDR3 has 15 residues. Sample: PBMCs. The TCR was taken from a woman aged 40 to 50 in good health and CMV-seropositive. V gene TRBV18 combines with J gene TRBJ1-1; perhaps TRBD1 as D (6 bases). The CDR3 DNA follows: TGTGCCAGCTCACCCGTTGGGGGGGCGAACACTGAAGCTTTCTTT. The encoded protein is CASSPVGGANTEAFF. Variable domain in full (rest from reference TRBV18 and TRBJ1-1): NAGVMQNPRHLVRRRGQEARLRCSPMKGHSHVYWYRQLPEEGLKFMVYLQKENIIDESGMPKERFSAEFPKEGPSILRIQQVVRGDSAAYFCASSPVGGANTEAFFGQGTRLTVV.